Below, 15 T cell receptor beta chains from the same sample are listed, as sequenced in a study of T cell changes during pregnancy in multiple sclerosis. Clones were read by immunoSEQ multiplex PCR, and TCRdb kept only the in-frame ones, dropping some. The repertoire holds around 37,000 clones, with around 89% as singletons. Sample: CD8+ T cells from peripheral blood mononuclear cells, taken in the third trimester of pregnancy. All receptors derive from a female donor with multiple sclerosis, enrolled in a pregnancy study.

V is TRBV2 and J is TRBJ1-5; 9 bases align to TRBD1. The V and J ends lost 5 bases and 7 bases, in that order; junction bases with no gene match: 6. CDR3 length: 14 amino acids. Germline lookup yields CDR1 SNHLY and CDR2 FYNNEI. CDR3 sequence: CASSTDRGRQPQHF. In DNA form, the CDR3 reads TGTGCCAGCAGTACCGACAGGGGGAGGCAGCCCCAGCATTTT. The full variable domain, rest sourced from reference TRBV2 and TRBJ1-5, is EPEVTQTPSHQVTQMGQEVILRCVPISNHLYFYWYRQILGQKVEFLVSFYNNEISEKSEIFDDQFSVERPDGSNFTLKIRSTKLEDSAMYFCASSTDRGRQPQHFGDGTRLSIL.

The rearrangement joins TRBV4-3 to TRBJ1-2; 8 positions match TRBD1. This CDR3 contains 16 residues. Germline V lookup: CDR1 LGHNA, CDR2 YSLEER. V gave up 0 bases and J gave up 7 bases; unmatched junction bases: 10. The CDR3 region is CASSQDFAGGGFGYTF. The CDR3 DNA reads TGCGCCAGCAGCCAAGATTTCGCAGGGGGCGGTTTTGGCTACACCTTC.

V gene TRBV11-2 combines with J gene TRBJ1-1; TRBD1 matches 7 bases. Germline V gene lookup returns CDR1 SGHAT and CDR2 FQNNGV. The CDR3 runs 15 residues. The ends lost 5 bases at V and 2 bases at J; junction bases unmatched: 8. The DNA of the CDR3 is TGTGCCAGCAGCCAAACCAGGGGGAGCAACACTGAAGCTTTCTTT. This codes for CASSQTRGSNTEAFF.

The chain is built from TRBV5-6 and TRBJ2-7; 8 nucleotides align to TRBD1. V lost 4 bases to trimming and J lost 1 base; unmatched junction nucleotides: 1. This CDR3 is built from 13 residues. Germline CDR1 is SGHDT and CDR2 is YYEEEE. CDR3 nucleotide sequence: TGTGCCAGCAGCCGGACAGGGTCCTACGAGCAGTACTTC. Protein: CASSRTGSYEQYF.

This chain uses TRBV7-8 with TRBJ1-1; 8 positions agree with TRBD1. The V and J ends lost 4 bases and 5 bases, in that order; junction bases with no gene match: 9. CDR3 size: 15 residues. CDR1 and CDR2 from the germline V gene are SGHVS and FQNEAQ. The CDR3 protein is CASSSGQGAVTEAFF. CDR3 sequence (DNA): TGTGCCAGCAGCTCAGGACAGGGAGCGGTAACTGAAGCTTTCTTT.

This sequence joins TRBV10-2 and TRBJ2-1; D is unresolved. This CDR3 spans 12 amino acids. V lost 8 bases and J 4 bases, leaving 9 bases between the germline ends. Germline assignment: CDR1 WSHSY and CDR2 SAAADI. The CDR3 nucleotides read TGCGCCAGCCAGTCCGCATACAATGAGCAGTTCTTC. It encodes CASQSAYNEQFF.

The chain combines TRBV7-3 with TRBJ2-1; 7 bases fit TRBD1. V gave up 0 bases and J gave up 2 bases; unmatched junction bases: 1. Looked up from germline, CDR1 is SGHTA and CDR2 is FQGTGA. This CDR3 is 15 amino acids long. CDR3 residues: CASSLTRGPYNEQFF. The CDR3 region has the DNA TGTGCCAGCAGCTTAACGAGGGGGCCCTACAATGAGCAGTTCTTC.

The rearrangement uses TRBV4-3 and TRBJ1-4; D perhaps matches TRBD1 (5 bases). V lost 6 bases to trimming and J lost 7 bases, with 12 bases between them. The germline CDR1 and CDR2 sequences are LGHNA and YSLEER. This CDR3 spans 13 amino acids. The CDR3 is CASRVTDSEKLFF. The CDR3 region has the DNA TGCGCCAGCAGGGTAACCGACAGTGAAAAACTGTTTTTT.

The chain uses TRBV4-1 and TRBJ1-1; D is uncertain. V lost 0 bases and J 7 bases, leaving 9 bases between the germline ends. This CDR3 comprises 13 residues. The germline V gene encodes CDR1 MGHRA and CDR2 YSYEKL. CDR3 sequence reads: CASSQDSSLEAFF. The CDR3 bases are TGCGCCAGCAGCCAAGACAGTTCTCTTGAAGCTTTCTTT.

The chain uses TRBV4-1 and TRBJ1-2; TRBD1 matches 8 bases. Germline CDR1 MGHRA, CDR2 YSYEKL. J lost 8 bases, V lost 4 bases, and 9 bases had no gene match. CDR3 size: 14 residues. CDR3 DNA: TGCGCCAGCAGCCTCGGGTCAGGGGGCGGGGGCTACACCTTC. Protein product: CASSLGSGGGGYTF.

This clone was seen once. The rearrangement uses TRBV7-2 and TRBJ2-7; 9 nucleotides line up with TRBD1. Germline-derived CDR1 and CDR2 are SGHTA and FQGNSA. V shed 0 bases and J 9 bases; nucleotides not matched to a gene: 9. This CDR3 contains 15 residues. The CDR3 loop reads CASSLAPGQGFVQYF. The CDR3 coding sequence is TGTGCCAGCAGCTTAGCCCCGGGACAGGGATTCGTGCAGTACTTC.

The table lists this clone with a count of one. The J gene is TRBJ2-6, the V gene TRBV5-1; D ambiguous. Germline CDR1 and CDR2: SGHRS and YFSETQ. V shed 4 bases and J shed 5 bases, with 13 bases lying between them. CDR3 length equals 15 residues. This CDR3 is CASSGSQSRANVLTF. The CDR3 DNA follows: TGCGCCAGCAGCGGTTCACAAAGTCGGGCCAACGTCCTGACTTTC.

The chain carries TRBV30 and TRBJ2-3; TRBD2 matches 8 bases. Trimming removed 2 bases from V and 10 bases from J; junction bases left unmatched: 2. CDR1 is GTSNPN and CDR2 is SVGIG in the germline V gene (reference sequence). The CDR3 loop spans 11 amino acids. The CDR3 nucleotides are TGTGCCTGGAGTTGGCGGGGGGCGCAGTATTTT. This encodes CAWSWRGAQYF.

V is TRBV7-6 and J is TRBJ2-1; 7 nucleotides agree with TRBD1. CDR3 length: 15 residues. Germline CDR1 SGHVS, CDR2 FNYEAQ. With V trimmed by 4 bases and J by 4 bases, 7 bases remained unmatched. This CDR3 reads CASSSGTARYNEQFF. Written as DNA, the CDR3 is TGTGCCAGCAGCTCTGGGACAGCCCGTTACAATGAGCAGTTCTTC.

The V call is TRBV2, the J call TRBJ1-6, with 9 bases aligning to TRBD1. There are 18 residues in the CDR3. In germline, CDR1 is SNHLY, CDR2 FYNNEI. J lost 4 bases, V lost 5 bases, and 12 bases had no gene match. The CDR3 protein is CASSQPRDRDRYNSPLHF. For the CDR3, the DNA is TGTGCCAGCAGTCAACCCCGGGACAGGGACCGTTATAATTCACCCCTCCACTTT.